This section outlines one T cell receptor beta chain sequence together with its context. Its cognate antigen is unknown. Trimming took 6 bases from V and 5 from J; bases not matched to a gene: 6. Per the germline V gene, CDR1 is MNHEY and CDR2 is SMNVEV (reference sequence). The CDR3 loop spans 13 amino acids. The TCR alpha and TCR beta cDNA libraries, bearing sample barcodes and UMIs, were generated by 5'RACE using constant-segment primers. Each CDR3 protein gets one entry after TCRdb re-called the 5' RACE reads with MiXCR. The data contain about 110,000 distinct CDR3 sequences, around 11% of them seen just once; the ten biggest clones take up around 27%. This record comes from a study of T-cell memory formation after mild COVID-19. Study results and limitations: CD4+ contracting clones were mainly CM and EM; CD8+ ones, EMRA. Detection of some responders pre-infection suggested pre-existing cross-reactive memory T cells participated.

The V gene is TRBV27, the J gene TRBJ1-2; 7 bases line up with TRBD1. Sequenced sample: PBMCs or a T cell subset sorted from them (not recorded which). This TCR was sampled from an adult woman who had mild COVID-19 (a few samples of this study predate the infection). Cell type and time point are not known. CDR3 nucleotide sequence: TGTGCCAGCAGGCGAAGACAGGGTTATGGCTACACCTTC. Translated: CASRRRQGYGYTF.